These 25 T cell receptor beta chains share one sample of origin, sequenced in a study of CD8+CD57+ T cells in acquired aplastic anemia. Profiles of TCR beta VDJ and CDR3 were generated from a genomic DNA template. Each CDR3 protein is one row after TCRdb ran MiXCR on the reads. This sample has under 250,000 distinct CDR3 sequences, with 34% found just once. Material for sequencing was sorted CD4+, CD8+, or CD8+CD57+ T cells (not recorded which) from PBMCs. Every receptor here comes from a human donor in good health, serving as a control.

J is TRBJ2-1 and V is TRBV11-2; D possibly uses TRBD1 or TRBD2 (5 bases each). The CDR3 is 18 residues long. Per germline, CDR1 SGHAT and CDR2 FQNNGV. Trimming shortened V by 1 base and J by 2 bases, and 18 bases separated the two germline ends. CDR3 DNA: TGTGCCAGCAGCTTAGGAGTGATGAGGGGTCCCCCCTACAATGAGCAGTTCTTC. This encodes CASSLGVMRGPPYNEQFF.

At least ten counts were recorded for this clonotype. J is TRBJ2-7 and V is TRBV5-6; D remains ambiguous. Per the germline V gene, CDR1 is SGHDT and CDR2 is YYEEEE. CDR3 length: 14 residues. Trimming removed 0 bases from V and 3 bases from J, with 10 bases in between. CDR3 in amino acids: CASSLEGFLYEQYF. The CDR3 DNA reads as TGTGCCAGCAGCTTGGAGGGTTTCCTCTACGAGCAGTACTTC. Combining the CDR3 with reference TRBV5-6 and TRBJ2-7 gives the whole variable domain DAGVTQSPTHLIKTRGQQVTLRCSPKSGHDTVSWYQQALGQGPQFIFQYYEEEERQRGNFPDRFSGHQFPNYSSELNVNALLLGDSALYLCASSLEGFLYEQYFGPGTRLTVT.

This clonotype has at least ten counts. The DNA for the CDR3 is TGTGCCAGCAGCTTGACAGGGCCTGGGGAGACCCAGTACTTC. This translates into CASSLTGPGETQYF. The chain couples TRBV5-6 to TRBJ2-5; TRBD1 is a possible D gene (6 bases). V shed 1 base and J shed 5 bases, with 12 bases lying between them. Germline CDR1 SGHDT, CDR2 YYEEEE. The CDR3 consists of 14 residues.

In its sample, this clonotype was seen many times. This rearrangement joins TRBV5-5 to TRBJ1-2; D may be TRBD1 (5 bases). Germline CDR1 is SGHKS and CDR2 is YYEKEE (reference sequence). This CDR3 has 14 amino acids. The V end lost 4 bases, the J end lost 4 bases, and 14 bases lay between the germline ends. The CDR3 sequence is CASSLTGDSYGYTF. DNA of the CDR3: TGTGCCAGCAGCCTTACGGGGGACTCCTATGGCTACACCTTC.

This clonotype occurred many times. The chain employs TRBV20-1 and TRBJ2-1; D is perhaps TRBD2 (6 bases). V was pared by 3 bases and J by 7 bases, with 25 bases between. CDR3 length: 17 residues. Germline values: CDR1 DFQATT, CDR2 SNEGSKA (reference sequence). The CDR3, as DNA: TGCAGTGCTAGGGGCGGAGGGCACGGGTTGGCCCTAAATGAGCAGTTCTTC. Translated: CSARGGGHGLALNEQFF.

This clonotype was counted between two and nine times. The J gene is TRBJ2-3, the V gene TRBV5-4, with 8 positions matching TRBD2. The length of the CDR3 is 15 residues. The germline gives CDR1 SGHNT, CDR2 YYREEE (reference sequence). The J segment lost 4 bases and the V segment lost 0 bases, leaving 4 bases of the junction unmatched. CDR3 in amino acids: CASSLGGTRSDTQYF. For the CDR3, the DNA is TGTGCCAGCAGCTTGGGGGGGACTAGATCAGATACGCAGTATTTT.

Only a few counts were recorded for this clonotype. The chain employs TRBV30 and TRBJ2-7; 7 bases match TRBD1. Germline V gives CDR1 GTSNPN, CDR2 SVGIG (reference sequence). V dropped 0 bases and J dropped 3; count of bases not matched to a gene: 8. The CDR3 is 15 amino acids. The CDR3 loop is CAWSVSWGQRYEQYF. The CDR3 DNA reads TGTGCCTGGAGTGTAAGTTGGGGACAGCGCTACGAGCAGTACTTC.

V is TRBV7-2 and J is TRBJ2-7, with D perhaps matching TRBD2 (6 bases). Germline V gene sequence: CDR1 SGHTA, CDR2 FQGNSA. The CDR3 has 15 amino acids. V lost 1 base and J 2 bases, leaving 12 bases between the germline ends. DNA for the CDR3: TGTGCCAGCAGCTTAGTTTTTACGGGAGCCTACGAGCAGTACTTC. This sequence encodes CASSLVFTGAYEQYF. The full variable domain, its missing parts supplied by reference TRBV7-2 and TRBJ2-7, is GAGVSQSPSNKVTEKGKDVELRCDPISGHTALYWYRQSLGQGLEFLIYFQGNSAPDKSGLPSDRFSAERTGGSVSTLTIQRTQQEDSAVYLCASSLVFTGAYEQYFGPGTRLTVT.

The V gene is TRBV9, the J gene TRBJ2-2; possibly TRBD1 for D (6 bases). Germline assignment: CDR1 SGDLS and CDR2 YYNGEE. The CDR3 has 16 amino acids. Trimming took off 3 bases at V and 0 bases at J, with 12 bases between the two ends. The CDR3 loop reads CASSADRPANTGELFF. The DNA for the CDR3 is TGTGCCAGCAGCGCAGACAGGCCGGCGAACACCGGGGAGCTGTTTTTT.

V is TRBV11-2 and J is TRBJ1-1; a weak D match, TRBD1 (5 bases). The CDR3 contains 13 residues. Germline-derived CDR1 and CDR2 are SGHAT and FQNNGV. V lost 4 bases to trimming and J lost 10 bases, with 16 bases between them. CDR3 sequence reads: CASSSNSGTAAFF. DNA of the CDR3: TGTGCCAGCAGCTCGAATTCCGGGACCGCAGCTTTCTTT.

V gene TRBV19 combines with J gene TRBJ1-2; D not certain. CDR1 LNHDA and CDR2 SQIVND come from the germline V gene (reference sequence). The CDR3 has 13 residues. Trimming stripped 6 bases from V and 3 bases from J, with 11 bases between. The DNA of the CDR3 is TGTGCCAGTAGCACCGGGATTCACTATGGCTACACCTTC. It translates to CASSTGIHYGYTF.

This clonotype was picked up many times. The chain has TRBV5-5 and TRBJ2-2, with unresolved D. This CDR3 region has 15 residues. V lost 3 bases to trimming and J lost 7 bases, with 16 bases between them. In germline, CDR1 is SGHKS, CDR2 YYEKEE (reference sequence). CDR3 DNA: TGTGCCAGCAGCTCAACCGTAGGCTATGGCGGGGAGCTGTTTTTT. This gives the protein CASSSTVGYGGELFF.

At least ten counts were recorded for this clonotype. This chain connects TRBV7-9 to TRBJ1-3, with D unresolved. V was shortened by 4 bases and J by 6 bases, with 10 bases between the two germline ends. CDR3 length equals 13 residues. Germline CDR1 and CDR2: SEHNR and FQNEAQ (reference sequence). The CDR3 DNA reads TGTGCCAGCAGCTCGAACCCTCCAAACACCATATATTTT. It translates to CASSSNPPNTIYF.

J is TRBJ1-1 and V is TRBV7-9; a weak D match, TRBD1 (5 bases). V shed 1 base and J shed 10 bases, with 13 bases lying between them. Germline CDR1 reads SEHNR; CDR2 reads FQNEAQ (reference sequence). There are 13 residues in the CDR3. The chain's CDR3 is CASSLVLQGGAFF. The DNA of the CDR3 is TGTGCCAGCAGCTTAGTACTCCAGGGTGGAGCTTTCTTT.

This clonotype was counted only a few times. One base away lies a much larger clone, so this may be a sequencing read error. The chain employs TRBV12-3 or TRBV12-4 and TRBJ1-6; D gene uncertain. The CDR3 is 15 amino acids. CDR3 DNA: TGTGCCAGCAGTTTCGGCAGCTCCTATAATTCACTCCTCCACTTT. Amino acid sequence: CASSFGSSYNSLLHF.

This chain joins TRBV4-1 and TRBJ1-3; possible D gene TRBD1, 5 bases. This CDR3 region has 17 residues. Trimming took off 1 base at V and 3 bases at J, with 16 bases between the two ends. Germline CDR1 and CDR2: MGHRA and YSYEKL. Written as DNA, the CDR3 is TGCGCCAGCAGCCAAGGTCGGGCAGGGCTCCTTGGAAACACCATATATTTT. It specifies CASSQGRAGLLGNTIYF.

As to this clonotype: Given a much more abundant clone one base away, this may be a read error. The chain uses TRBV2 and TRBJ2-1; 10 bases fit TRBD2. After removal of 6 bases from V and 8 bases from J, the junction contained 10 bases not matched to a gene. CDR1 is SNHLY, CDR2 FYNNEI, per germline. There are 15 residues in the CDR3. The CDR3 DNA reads TGTGCCAGCAGCCGCCTAGCGGGAGTGATCCATGAGCAGTTCTTC. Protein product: CASSRLAGVIHEQFF.

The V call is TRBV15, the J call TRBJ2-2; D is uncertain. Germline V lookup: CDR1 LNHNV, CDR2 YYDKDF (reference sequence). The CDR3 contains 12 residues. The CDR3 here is CTRMAATGELFF. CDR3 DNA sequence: TGTACCAGGATGGCAGCCACCGGGGAGCTGTTTTTT.

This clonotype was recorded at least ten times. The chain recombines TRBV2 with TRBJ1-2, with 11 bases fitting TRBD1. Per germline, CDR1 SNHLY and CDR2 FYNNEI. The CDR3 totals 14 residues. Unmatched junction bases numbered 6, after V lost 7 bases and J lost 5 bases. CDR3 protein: CASTFGQGAYGYTF. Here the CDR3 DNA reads TGTGCCAGCACCTTTGGACAGGGGGCTTATGGCTACACCTTC.

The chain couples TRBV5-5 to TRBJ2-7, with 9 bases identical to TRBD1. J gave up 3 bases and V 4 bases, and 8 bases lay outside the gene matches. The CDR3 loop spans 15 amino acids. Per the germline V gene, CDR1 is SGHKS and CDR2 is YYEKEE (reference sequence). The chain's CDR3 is CASSRPGQGYYEQYF. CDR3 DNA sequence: TGTGCCAGCAGCCGTCCGGGACAGGGATACTACGAGCAGTACTTC.

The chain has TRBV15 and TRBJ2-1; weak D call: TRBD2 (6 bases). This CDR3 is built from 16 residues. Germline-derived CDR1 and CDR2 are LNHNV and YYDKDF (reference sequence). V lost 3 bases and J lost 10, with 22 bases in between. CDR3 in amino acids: CATSSSNPTGRGEQFF. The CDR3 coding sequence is TGTGCCACCAGCAGCTCAAACCCAACCGGGAGAGGGGAGCAGTTCTTC.

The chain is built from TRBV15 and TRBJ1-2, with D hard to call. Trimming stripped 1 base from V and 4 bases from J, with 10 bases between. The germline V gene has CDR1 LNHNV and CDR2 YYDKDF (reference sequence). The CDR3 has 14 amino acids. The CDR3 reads CATSRVVGTYGYTF. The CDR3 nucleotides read TGTGCCACCAGCAGAGTTGTCGGAACCTATGGCTACACCTTC.

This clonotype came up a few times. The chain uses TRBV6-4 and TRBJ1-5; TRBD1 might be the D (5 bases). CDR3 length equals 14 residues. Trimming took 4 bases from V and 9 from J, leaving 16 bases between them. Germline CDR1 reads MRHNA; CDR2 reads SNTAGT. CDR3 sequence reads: CASSVGGGFRPQHF. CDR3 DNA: TGTGCCAGCAGTGTTGGGGGGGGGTTTCGGCCCCAGCATTTT.

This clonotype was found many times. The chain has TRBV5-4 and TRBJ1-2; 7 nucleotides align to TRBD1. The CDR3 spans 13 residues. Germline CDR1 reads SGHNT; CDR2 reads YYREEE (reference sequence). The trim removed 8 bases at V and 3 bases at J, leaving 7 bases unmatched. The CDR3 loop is CASSIGTDYGYTF. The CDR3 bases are TGTGCCAGTAGTATAGGGACAGACTATGGCTACACCTTC.

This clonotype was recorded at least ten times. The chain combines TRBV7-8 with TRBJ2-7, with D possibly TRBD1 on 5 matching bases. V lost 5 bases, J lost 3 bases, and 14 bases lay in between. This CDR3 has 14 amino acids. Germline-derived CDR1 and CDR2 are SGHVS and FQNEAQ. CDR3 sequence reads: CASSQTRQHYEQYF. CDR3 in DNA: TGTGCCAGCAGCCAAACGAGACAGCACTACGAGCAGTACTTC.